This T cell receptor beta chain comes out of a study of shared clonotypes between healthy human individuals. Findings and limits, study-wide: It was anticipated that sequencing depth would influence how many clonotypes donors shared. Although depth was large, rarefaction showed that sequencing of the sorted subsets was incomplete. Naive subsets generally had larger estimated richness than memory subsets.

From germline, CDR1 is SGHTA and CDR2 FQGNSA. There are 15 residues in the CDR3. Trimming at V came to 5 bases and at J to 7 bases, leaving 7 bases not matched to a gene. Regarding this clone: Antigen specificity is unknown.

The deep-level immunoSEQ assay was used. Sequenced by immunoSEQ multiplex PCR; TCRdb stores in-frame clones only, minus some. The sample consists of 2 million to 3 million clones, approximately 93% of them appearing once. Sequencing was carried out using naive CD4+ T cells from PBMCs. Subset described: CD45RA+ positively selected. The clonotype originates from a man aged 18 to 30 in good health. Some clones in this sample may be carry-over from other donors' samples. The V and J genes are TRBV7-2 and TRBJ2-7, with TRBD2 identical over 14 bases. CDR3 bases: TGTGCCAGCAGCGAGGGACTAGCGGGAGTCGGGGAGCAGTACTTC. As protein: CASSEGLAGVGEQYF.